This record concerns one T cell receptor beta chain sequence. Its cognate antigen is unknown. These data are taken from a study of identical twins. General study points: Cord blood beta clonotypes present at high abundance carried fewer insertions; no such pattern appeared in memory repertoires.

One entry per CDR3 protein, called by TCRdb with MiXCR from the 5' RACE reads. This sample has hundreds of thousands of distinct CDR3 sequences, with around 20% found just once. CDR3 length equals 17 residues. The V and J ends lost 1 base and 9 bases, in that order; junction bases with no gene match: 11. Germline V gene lookup returns CDR1 SGHDT and CDR2 YYEEEE. This same sample was also part of a study on yellow fever vaccine responses in identical twins.

This sequence originates from a young woman in good health. The specimen was CD4+ T cells sorted from blood. The V and J genes are TRBV5-6 and TRBJ2-4; 12 bases are shared with TRBD1. The CDR3 spells CASSLFGDRGRQGIQYF. CDR3 DNA sequence: TGTGCCAGCAGCTTGTTCGGGGACAGGGGGCGGCAGGGCATTCAGTACTTC.